The TCR beta chain under discussion was sequenced for a study of blood T cell repertoires in COVID-19. The wider study: The United States, Italy and Spain supplied acute and convalescent COVID-19 samples. Nucleic acid was either cDNA or gDNA, and it came from T cells, B-cell-depleted T cells, or PBMCs.

V was clipped by 1 base and J by 2 bases, with 6 bases between them. The CDR3 is 14 residues long. Per germline, CDR1 MGHDK and CDR2 SYGVNS. Original analysis: Estimation of nucleated cell counts relied on the amplification of reference gene primers. TCRdb keeps only in-frame clones here, not all; method: immunoSEQ multiplex PCR. V, J and clone size are taken as reported in that table, and D and trimming were inferred from the DNA itself. The sample shows 95,000 to 150,000 clones, 86% of them seen only once. The chain links TRBV25-1 to TRBJ1-5, with D hard to call. Sequencing was carried out using peripheral blood. This clonotype was obtained from a middle-aged man with acute or convalescent COVID-19. The CDR3 loop is CASSESGGNQPQHF. The CDR3 region has the DNA TGTGCCAGCAGTGAATCTGGAGGCAATCAGCCCCAGCATTTT.